The sequence of this T cell receptor (beta chain) was determined in a study of control samples from healthy donors and cancer patients (dated by TCRdb to the early 2020s). Concerning this clone itself: This clone's antigen is unknown. Base qualities are not at hand, and no much larger clone is one base apart.

The CDR3, from cysteine to phenylalanine, totals 15 residues. The sequence is cut down to CDR3 DNA, 45 bases in frame from base 1. CDR1 and CDR2 (SGHTA, FQGNSA) derive from the germline V gene. Trimming takes 1 base off V and 4 bases off J; junction bases not matched to a gene: 5. Receptors were amplified or captured by the immunoSEQ multiplex PCR assay. The source is immuneACCESS, and TCRdb retained only in-frame sequences with V and J called. Part of the clones is not carried over; for the studies checked, unresolved V genes explain less than half of this, and the remainder is unexplained. The sample contains about 58,000 clones, 87% of them found a single time. The ten most abundant clones make up about 13% of the sample.

The sequence links TRBV7-2 to TRBJ1-1; TRBD1 lines up with 8 middle nucleotides. Input material: PBMCs. This sequence was found in a woman aged 60-75 years with lung cancer. The CDR3 in this case is CASSLVLGTGTEAFF. The sequenced DNA: TGTGCCAGCAGCTTAGTTTTAGGGACAGGCACTGAAGCTTTCTTT.